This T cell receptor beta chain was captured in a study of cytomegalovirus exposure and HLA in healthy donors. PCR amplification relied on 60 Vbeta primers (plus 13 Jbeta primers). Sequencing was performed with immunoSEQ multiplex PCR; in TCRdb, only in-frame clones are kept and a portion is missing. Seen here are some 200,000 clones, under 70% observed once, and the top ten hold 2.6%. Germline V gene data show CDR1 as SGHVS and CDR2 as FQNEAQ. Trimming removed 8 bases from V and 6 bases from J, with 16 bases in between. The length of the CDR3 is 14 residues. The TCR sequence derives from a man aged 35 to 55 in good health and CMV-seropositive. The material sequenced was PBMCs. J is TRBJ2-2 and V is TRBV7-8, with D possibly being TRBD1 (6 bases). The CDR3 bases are TGTGCCAGCCGGAGACAGGATGGGGCCGGGGAGCTGTTTTTT. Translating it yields CASRRQDGAGELFF.